The 7 T cell receptor beta chains listed next were all sequenced from one sample in a study of blood T cell repertoires in COVID-19. Generated by immunoSEQ multiplex PCR, the TCRdb table keeps only in-frame clones and is missing some. This sample has about 110,000 clones, with 84% found just once. Sequencing was carried out using peripheral blood. The receptors stem from an elderly woman with active or convalescent COVID-19.

This chain connects TRBV27 to TRBJ1-5; 10 positions match TRBD1. Germline CDR1 is MNHEY and CDR2 is SMNVEV (reference sequence). V lost 6 bases to trimming and J lost 3 bases; unmatched junction nucleotides: 5. This CDR3 is built from 15 residues. For the CDR3, the DNA is TGTGCCAGCAGCCCGACAGGGGGCAACAATCAGCCCCAGCATTTT. Its protein product is CASSPTGGNNQPQHF.

This chain joins TRBV5-5 and TRBJ2-3, with D possibly being TRBD2 (6 bases). V lost 4 bases to trimming and J lost 4 bases, with 13 bases between them. Germline V gives CDR1 SGHKS, CDR2 YYEKEE (reference sequence). This CDR3 region has 14 residues. The CDR3 loop is CASSLGTAPDTQYF. The CDR3 coding sequence is TGTGCCAGCAGCCTAGGGACTGCCCCAGATACGCAGTATTTT.

This rearrangement joins TRBV20-1 to TRBJ2-7, with 11 bases identical to TRBD1. With V trimmed by 6 bases and J by 7 bases, 2 bases remained unmatched. Germline V gene data show CDR1 as DFQATT and CDR2 as SNEGSKA (reference sequence). The CDR3 is 11 residues long. The CDR3 region has the DNA TGCAGTGCGGGACAGGGGGTTGAGCAGTACTTC. Encoded protein: CSAGQGVEQYF.

As regards this clone: The junction and the germline gene differ at one end; a read error may be behind it. V usage is TRBV19 and J usage is TRBJ2-1, with TRBD2 as a possible D gene (6 bases). Germline values: CDR1 LNHDA, CDR2 SQIVND (reference sequence). CDR3 size: 18 residues. The CDR3 DNA reads TGTGCCAGCGCTCCTAGCGAAAGCTCCTACAATGACCTCTACAAGGGGATCTTC. Protein product: CASAPSESSYNDLYKGIF. Full variable domain (outside the CDR3, taken from reference TRBV19 and TRBJ2-1): DGGITQSPKYLFRKEGQNVTLSCEQNLNHDAMYWYRQDPGQGLRLIYYSQIVNDFQKGDIAEGYSVSREKKESFPLTVTSAQKNPTAFYLCASAPSESSYNDLYKGIFGPGTRLTVL.

The chain uses TRBV10-3 and TRBJ2-7; TRBD2 matches at 11 bases. CDR1 and CDR2 (germline): ENHRY, SYGVKD. The V segment lost 5 bases and the J segment 1 base; nucleotides outside the gene matches: 13. This CDR3 spans 18 amino acids. This CDR3 is CAISSTSGMFPSSYEQYF. CDR3 in DNA: TGTGCCATCAGTTCGACTAGCGGGATGTTCCCCTCTTCCTACGAGCAGTACTTC.

In its sample, this clone was seen once. The V and J genes are TRBV21-1 and TRBJ1-3; the table assigns TRBD1, which was not confirmed against the DNA. TRBV21-1 has pseudogene status. CDR3 length: 18 amino acids. CDR3 amino acids: CASDAGQGAVFSGNTIYF. The CDR3 region has the DNA TGTGCCAGCGATGCGGGACAGGGGGCTGTATTCTCTGGAAACACCATATATTTT.

This chain connects TRBV28 to TRBJ1-5, with a tentative D call TRBD1 (5 bases). Trimming removed 7 bases at V and 6 bases at J, with 16 bases between. Germline V gene lookup returns CDR1 MDHEN and CDR2 SYDVKM. The CDR3 length is 14 residues. The CDR3 sequence is CASKGSGMAQPQHF. For the CDR3, the DNA is TGTGCCAGCAAGGGGTCGGGCATGGCTCAGCCCCAGCATTTT.